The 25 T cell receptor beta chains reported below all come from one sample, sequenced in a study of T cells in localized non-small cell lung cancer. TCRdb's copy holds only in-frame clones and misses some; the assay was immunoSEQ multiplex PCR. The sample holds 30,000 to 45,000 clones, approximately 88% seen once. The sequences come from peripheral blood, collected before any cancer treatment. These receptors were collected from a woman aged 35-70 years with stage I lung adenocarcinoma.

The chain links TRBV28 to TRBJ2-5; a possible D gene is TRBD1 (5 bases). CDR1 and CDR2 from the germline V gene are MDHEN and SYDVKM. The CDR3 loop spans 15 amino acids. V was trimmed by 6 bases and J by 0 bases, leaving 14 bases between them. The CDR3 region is CASSSRTQHQETQYF. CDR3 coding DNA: TGTGCCAGCAGCTCTCGGACACAACACCAAGAGACCCAGTACTTC.

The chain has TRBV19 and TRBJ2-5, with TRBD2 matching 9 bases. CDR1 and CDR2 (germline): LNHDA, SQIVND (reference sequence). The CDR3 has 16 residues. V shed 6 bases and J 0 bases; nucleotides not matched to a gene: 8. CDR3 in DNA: TGTGCCAGTAGCCAGCGGGGGGTTGGGTACCAAGAGACCCAGTACTTC. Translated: CASSQRGVGYQETQYF.

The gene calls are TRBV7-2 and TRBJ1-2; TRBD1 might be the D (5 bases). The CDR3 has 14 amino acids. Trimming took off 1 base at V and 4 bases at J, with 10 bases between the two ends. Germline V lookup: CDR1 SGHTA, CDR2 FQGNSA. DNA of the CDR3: TGTGCCAGCAGCTTAGTGGGGGTGAGCTATGGCTACACCTTC. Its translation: CASSLVGVSYGYTF.

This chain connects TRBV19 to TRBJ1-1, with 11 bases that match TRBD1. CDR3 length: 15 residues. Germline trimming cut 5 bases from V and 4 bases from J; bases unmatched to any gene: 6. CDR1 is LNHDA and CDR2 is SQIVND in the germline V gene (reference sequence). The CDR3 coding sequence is TGTGCCAGTAGTTCCCCCGGGACAGGGGGCACTGAAGCTTTCTTT. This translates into CASSSPGTGGTEAFF.

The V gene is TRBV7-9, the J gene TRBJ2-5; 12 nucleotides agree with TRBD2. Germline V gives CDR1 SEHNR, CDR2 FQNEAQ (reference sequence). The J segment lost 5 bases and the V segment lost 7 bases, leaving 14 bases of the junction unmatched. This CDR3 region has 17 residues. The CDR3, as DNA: TGTGCCAGCATACCCATCGGACTAGCGGGAAAACTGGAGACCCAGTACTTC. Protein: CASIPIGLAGKLETQYF.

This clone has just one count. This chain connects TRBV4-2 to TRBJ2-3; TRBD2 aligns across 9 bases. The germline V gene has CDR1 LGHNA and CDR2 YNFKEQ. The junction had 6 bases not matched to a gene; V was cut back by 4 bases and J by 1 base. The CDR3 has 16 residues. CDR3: CASSRGGAFGTDTQYF. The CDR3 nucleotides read TGTGCCAGCAGCCGCGGGGGGGCCTTTGGCACAGATACGCAGTATTTT.

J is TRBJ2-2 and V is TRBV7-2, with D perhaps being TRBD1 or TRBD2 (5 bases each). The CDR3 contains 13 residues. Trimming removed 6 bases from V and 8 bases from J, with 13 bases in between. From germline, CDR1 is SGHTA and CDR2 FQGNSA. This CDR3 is CASRTKGPGELFF. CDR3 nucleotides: TGTGCCAGCAGAACTAAGGGACCAGGGGAGCTGTTTTTT.

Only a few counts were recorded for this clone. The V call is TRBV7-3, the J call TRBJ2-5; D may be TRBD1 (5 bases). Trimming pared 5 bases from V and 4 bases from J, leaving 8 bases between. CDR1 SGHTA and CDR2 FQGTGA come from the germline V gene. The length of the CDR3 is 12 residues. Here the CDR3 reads CASSPQGETQYF. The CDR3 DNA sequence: TGTGCCAGCAGCCCCCAGGGAGAGACCCAGTACTTC.

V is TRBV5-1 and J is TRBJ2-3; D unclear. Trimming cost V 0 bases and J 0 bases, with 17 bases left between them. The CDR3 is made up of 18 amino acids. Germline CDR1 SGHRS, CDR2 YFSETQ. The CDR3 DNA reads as TGCGCCAGCAGCTTGGTTATGGTAGGTTCTGCTAGCACAGATACGCAGTATTTT. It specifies CASSLVMVGSASTDTQYF. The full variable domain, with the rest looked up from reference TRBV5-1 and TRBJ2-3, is KAGVTQTPRYLIKTRGQQVTLSCSPISGHRSVSWYQQTPGQGLQFLFEYFSETQRNKGNFPGRFSGRQFSNSRSEMNVSTLELGDSALYLCASSLVMVGSASTDTQYFGPGTRLTVL.

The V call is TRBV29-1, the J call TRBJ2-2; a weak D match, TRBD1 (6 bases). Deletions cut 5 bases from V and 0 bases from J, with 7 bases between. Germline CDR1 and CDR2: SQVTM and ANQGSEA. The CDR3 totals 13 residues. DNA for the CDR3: TGCAGCGTTAGGGGGTCGAACACCGGGGAGCTGTTTTTT. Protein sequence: CSVRGSNTGELFF.

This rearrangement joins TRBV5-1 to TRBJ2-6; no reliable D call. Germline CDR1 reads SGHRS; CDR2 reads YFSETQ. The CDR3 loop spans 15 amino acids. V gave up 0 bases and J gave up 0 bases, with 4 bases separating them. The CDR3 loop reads CASSLGTSGANVLTF. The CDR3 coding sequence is TGCGCCAGCAGCTTGGGAACCTCTGGGGCCAACGTCCTGACTTTC. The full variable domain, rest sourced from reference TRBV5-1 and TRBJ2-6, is KAGVTQTPRYLIKTRGQQVTLSCSPISGHRSVSWYQQTPGQGLQFLFEYFSETQRNKGNFPGRFSGRQFSNSRSEMNVSTLELGDSALYLCASSLGTSGANVLTFGAGSRLTVL.

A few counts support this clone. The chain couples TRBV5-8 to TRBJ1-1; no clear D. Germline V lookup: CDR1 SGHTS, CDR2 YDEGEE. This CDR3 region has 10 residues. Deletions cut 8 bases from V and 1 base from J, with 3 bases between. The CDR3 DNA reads TGTGCCAGGGGGAACACTGAAGCTTTCTTT. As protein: CARGNTEAFF.

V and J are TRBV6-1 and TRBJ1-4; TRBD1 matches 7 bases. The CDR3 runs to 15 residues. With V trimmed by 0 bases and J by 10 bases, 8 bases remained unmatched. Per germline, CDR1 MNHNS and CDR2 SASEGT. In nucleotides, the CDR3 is TGTGCCAGCAGTGAAGCTTGGACAGGCGGTGGAAAACTGTTTTTT. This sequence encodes CASSEAWTGGGKLFF.

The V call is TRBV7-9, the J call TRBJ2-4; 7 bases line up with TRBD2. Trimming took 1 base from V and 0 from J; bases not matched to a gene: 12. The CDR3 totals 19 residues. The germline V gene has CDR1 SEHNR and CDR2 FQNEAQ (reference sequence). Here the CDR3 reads CASSLGRLRESLAKNIQYF. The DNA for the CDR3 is TGTGCCAGCAGCTTAGGCCGGTTGCGGGAGTCATTAGCCAAAAACATTCAGTACTTC.

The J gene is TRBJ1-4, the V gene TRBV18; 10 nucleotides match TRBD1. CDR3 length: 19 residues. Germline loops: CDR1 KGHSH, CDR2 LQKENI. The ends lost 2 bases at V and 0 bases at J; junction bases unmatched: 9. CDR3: CASSPTPGQGLSTNEKLFF. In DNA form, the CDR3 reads TGTGCCAGCTCACCAACTCCGGGACAGGGGCTATCAACTAATGAAAAACTGTTTTTT.

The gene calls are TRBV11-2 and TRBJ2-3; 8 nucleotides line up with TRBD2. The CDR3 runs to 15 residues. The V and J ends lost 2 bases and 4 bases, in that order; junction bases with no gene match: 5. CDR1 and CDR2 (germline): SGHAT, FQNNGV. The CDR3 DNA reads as TGTGCCAGCAGCTTAAGGCGGGGGGCCGCAGATACGCAGTATTTT. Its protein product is CASSLRRGAADTQYF.

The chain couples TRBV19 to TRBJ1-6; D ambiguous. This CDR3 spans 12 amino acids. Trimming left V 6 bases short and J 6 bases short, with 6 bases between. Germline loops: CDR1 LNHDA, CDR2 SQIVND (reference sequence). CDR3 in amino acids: CASSPVNSPLHF. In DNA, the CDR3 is TGTGCCAGTAGCCCTGTTAATTCACCCCTCCACTTT.

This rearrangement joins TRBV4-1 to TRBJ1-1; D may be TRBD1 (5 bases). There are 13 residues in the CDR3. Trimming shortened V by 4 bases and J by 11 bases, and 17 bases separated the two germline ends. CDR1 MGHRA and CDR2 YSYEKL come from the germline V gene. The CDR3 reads CASSPVGPKGAFF. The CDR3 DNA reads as TGCGCCAGCAGCCCAGTAGGACCAAAGGGGGCTTTCTTT.

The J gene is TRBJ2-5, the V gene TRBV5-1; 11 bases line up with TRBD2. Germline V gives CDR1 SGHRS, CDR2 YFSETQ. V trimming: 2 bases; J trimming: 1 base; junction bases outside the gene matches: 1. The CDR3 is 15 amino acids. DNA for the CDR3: TGCGCCAGCAGCTTCCTAGCGGGGGGCCAAGAGACCCAGTACTTC. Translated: CASSFLAGGQETQYF.

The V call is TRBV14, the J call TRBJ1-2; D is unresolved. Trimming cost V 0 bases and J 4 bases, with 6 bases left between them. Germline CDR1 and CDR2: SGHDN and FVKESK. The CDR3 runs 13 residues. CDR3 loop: CASSQDGTYGYTF. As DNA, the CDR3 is TGTGCCAGCAGCCAAGACGGCACCTATGGCTACACCTTC. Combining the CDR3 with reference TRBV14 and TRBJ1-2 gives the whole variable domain EAGVTQFPSHSVIEKGQTVTLRCDPISGHDNLYWYRRVMGKEIKFLLHFVKESKQDESGMPNNRFLAERTGGTYSTLKVQPAELEDSGVYFCASSQDGTYGYTFGSGTRLTVV.

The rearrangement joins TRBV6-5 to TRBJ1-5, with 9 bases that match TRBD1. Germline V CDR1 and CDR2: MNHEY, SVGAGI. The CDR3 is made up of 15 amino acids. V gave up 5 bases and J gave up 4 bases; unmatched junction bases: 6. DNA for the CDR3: TGTGCCAGCAGTCGGCGGACAGGGGAAAATCAGCCCCAGCATTTT. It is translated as CASSRRTGENQPQHF.

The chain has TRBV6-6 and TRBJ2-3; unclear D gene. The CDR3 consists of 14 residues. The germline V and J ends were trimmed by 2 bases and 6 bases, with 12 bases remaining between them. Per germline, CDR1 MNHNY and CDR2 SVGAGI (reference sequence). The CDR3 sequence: CASSYGTLIDTQYF. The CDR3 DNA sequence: TGTGCCAGCAGTTACGGCACACTTATCGATACGCAGTATTTT.

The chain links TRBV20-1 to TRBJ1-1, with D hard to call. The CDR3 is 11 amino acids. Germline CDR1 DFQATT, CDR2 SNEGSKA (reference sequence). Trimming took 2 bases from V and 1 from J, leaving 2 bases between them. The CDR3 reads CSARQNTEAFF. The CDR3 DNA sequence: TGCAGTGCTAGACAGAACACTGAAGCTTTCTTT.

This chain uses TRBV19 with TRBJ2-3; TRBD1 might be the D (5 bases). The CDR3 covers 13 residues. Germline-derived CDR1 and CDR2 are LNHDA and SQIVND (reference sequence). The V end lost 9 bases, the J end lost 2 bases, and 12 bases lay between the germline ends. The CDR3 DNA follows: TGTGCCAGCACAGACAGATCCACAGATACGCAGTATTTT. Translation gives CASTDRSTDTQYF.

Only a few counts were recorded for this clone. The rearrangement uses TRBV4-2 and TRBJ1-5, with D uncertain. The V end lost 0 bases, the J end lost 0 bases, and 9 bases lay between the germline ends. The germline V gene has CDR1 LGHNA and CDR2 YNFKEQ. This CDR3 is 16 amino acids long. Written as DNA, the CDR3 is TGTGCCAGCAGCCAAGAAGAGTCCGATAGCAATCAGCCCCAGCATTTT. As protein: CASSQEESDSNQPQHF.